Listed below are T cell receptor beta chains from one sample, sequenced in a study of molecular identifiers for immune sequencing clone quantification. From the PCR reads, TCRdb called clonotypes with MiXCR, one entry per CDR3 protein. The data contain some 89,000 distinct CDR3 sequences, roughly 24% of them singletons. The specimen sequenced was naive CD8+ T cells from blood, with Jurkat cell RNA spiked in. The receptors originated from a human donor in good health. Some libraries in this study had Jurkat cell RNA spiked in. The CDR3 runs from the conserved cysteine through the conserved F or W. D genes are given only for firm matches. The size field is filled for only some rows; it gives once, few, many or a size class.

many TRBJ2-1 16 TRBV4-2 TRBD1 TGTGCCAGCAGCCAAGTATCGGGACAGTTATACAATGAGCAGTTCTTC CASSQVSGQLYNEQFF
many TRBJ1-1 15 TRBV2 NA TGTGCCAGCAGTTATTGGGCGGCTATGAACACTGAAGCTTTCTTT CASSYWAAMNTEAFF
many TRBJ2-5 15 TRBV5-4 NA TGTGCCAGCAGCTCAACGAAGCGGTTCCAAGAGACCCAGTACTTC CASSSTKRFQETQYF
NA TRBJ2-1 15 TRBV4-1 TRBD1 TGCGCCAGCAGCCAACTCCGCCGACAGGGGAATGAGCAGTTCTTC CASSQLRRQGNEQFF
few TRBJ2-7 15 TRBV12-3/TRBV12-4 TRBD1 TGTGCCAGCAGTGTGCTTGGGACAGGGGTTTCGGAGCAGTACTTC CASSVLGTGVSEQYF
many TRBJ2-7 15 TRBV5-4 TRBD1 TGTGCCAGCAGCGGGCCGGGACAGGTTAGGGGCGAGCAGTACTTC CASSGPGQVRGEQYF
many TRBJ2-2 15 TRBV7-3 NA TGTGCCAGCAGCCCCGACAGCTCGAACACCGGGGAGCTGTTTTTT CASSPDSSNTGELFF
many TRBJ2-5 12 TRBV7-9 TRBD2 TGTGCCAGCAGCTCCGGGACTACCTCCCAGTACTTC CASSSGTTSQYF
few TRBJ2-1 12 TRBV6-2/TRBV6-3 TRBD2 TGTGCCAGCAGCCTTAGCGGGAGTAATGAGTTCTTC CASSLSGSNEFF
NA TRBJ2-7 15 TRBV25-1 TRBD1 TGTGCCAGCAGTGAATTTGGGACAGAAGACGCCCAGCAGTACTTC CASSEFGTEDAQQYF
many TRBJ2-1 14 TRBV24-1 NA TGTGCCACCAGTGATACGCAGGGAAGCAATGAGCAGTTCTTC CATSDTQGSNEQFF
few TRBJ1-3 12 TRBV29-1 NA TGCAGCGCTATCGTGGGAGGTAACACCATATATTTT CSAIVGGNTIYF
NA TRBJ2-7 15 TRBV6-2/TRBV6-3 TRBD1 TGTGCCAGCAGTGACCCGGACAGGGCAAGCGACGAGCAGTACTTC CASSDPDRASDEQYF
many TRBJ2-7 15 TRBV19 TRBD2 TGTGCCAGTAGCCCGGGACTAGCGAGTTCCTACGAGCAGTACTTC CASSPGLASSYEQYF
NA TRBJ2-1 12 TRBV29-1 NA TGCAGCGTGAAAGACAGGACCTATGAGCAGTTCTTC CSVKDRTYEQFF
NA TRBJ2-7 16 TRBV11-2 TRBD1 TGTGCCAGCAGCACTGCCGGGACAGGGCGCTCCTACGAGCAGTACTTC CASSTAGTGRSYEQYF
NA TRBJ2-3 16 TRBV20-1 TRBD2 TGCAGTGCTAGAGATTCCGGTGGGGGGGAAATGGATACGCGGTATTTT CSARDSGGGEMDTRYF
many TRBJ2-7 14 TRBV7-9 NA TGTGCCAGCAGCCCGGGGGCCATACTCTACGAGCAGTACTTC CASSPGAILYEQYF
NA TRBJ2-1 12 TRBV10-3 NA TGTGCCATCAGTGAGTCAGGTAATGAGCAGTTCTTC CAISESGNEQFF
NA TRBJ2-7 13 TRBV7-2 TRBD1 TGTGCCAGCAGCTTCTGGACAGGGAACGAGCAGTACTTC CASSFWTGNEQYF
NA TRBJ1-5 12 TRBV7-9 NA TGTGCCAGCGGCTTAGACGACGGGCCCCAGCATTTT CASGLDDGPQHF
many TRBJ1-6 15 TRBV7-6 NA TGTGCCAGCAGTCCCTCAGGGTTCTATAATTCACCCCTCCACTTT CASSPSGFYNSPLHF
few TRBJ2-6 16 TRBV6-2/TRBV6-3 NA TGTGCCAGCAGTTACCCCAGCACGGTGTGGGCCAACGTCCTGACTTTC CASSYPSTVWANVLTF
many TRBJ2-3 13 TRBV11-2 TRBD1 TGTGCCAGCAGCTCCCGACAGGGAGATACGCAGTATTTT CASSSRQGDTQYF
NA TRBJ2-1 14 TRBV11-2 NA TGTGCCAGCTGCTCCATATCCGGCTTCAATGAGCAGTTCTTC CASCSISGFNEQFF
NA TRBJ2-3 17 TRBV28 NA TGTGCCAGCCTACCCGCAGACAGAGGGGGGGGTACAGATACGCAGTATTTT CASLPADRGGGTDTQYF
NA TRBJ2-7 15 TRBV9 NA TGTGCCAGCAGCGTAGGCGGACAGATCGTTTACGAGCAGTACTTC CASSVGGQIVYEQYF
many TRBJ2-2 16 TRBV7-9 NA TGTGCCAGCAGCGGGATCCGGGTTGCGAACACCGGGGAGCTGTTTTTT CASSGIRVANTGELFF
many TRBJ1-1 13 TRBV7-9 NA TGTGCCAGCAGCTTGTTAGGGATCCCTGAAGCTTTCTTT CASSLLGIPEAFF
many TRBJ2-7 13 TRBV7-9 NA TGTGCCAGCAGCCACAGGGACTCCTACGAGCAGTACTTC CASSHRDSYEQYF
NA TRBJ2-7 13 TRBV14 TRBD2 TGTGCCAGCAGCCAAATAGCGGGAGACGGGCAGTACTTC CASSQIAGDGQYF
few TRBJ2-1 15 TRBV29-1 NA TGCAGCGTTGATGGTGCGACTCTAACCTACAATGAGCAGTTCTTC CSVDGATLTYNEQFF
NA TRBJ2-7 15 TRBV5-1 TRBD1 TGCGCCAGCAGCTTGGGGGTAGGGACAGACTACGAGCAGCACTTC CASSLGVGTDYEQHF
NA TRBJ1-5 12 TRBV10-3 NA TGTGCCATCTTCGGGCGCAATCCGCCCCCGCATTTT CAIFGRNPPPHF
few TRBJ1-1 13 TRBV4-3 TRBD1 TGCGCCAGCAGCCCCAACAGGGGCACTGAAGCTTACTTT CASSPNRGTEAYF
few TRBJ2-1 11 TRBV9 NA TGTGCCAGCAGCGTAAGTAATGAGCAGTTCTTC CASSVSNEQFF
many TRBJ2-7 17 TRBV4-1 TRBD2 TGCGCCAGCAGCCAAGATATGGGGACTAGCGACAACTACGAGCAGTACTTC CASSQDMGTSDNYEQYF
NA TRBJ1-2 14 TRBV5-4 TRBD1 TGTGCCAGCAGCGACAGGGTCTCTGGCTACGGCTACACCTTC CASSDRVSGYGYTF
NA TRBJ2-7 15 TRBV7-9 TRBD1 TGTGCCAGCAGCTCTATTGGGACAGGGGAATACGAGCAGTACTTC CASSSIGTGEYEQYF
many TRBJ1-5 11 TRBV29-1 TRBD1 TGCAGCGTTGAACAGGGGGAAGCCCAGCATTTT CSVEQGEAQHF
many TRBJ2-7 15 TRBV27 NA TGTGCCAGCAGTTTCGGCGCAGGCGGAGTCTACGAGCAGTACTTC CASSFGAGGVYEQYF
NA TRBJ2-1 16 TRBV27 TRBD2 TGTGCCAGCAGTGCTCGCACGGGACTAGTCAACAATGAGCAGTTCTTC CASSARTGLVNNEQFF
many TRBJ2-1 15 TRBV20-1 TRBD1 TGCAGTGCTAGAGATCCAGGGGGCACCTACAATGAGCAGTTCTTC CSARDPGGTYNEQFF
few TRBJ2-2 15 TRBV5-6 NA TGTGCCAGCAGATTACCGGGTTCAGGCACCGGGGAGCTGTTTTTT CASRLPGSGTGELFF
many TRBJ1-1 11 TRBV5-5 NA TGTGCCAGCGGCTTGAACACTGAAGCTTTCTTT CASGLNTEAFF
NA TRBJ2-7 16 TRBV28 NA TGTGCCAGCAGTTTATCTAGGGCGCGGGAAACGGGCGAGCAGTACTTC CASSLSRARETGEQYF
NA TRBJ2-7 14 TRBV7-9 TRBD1 TGTGCCAGCAGTCCAGACAGGGCCTCCTACGAGCAGTACTTC CASSPDRASYEQYF
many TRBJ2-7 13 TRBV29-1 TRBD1 TGCAGCGTTGGTGAAGGGGGCGTCTACGAGCAGTACTTC CSVGEGGVYEQYF
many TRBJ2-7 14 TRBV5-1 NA TGCGCCAGCAGCCCCCGGATGATTCCCTACGAGCAGTACTTC CASSPRMIPYEQYF
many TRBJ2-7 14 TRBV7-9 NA TGTGCCAGCAGCGACCGGAGTGCCCTTCCCGAGCAGTACTTC CASSDRSALPEQYF
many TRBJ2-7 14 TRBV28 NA TGTGCCAGCCATGCCGCCAGGGGTCGGCTCGAGCAGTACTTC CASHAARGRLEQYF
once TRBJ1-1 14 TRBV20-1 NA TGCAGTGCTAGAGAGGCAGGGTCAAGTACTGAAGCTTTCTTT CSAREAGSSTEAFF
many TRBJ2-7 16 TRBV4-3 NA TGCGCCAGCAGCCAAGATCGGCCTACCGGTGACTACGAGCAGTACTTC CASSQDRPTGDYEQYF
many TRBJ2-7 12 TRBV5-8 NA TGTGCCAGCAGGGAGACAGCCTACGAGCAGTACTTC CASRETAYEQYF
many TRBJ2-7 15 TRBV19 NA TGTGCCAGTAGTCACCGGGACCGAGGACCCTACGAGCAGTACTTC CASSHRDRGPYEQYF
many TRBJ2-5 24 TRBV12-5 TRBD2 TGTGCTAGTGGTATTAGGAAACAGGGACTAGCGGGACTCCTTCAGACCGTGTACCAAGAGACCCAGTACTTC CASGIRKQGLAGLLQTVYQETQYF
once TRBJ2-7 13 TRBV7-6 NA TGTGCCAGCAGCTTTGGGGACACCTACGAGCAGTACTTC CASSFGDTYEQYF